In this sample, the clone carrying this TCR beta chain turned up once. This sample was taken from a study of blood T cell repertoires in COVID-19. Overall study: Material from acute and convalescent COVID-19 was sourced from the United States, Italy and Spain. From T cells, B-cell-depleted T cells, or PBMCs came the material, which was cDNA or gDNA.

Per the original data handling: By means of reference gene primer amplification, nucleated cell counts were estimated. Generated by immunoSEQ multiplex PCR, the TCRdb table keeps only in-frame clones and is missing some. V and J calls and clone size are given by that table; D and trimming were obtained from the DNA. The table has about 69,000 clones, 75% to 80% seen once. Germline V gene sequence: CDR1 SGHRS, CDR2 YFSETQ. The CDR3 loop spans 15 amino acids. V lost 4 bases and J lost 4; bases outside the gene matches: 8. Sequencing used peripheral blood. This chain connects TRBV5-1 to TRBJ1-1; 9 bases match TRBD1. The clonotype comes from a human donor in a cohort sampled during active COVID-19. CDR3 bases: TGCGCCAGCAGCCCACGGACAGGGGCGAGCACTGAAGCTTTCTTT. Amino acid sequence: CASSPRTGASTEAFF. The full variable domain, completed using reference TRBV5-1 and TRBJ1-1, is KAGVTQTPRYLIKTRGQQVTLSCSPISGHRSVSWYQQTPGQGLQFLFEYFSETQRNKGNFPGRFSGRQFSNSRSEMNVSTLELGDSALYLCASSPRTGASTEAFFGQGTRLTVV.